A single T cell receptor (beta chain) is shown here with its context. These data come from a study of cytomegalovirus exposure and HLA in healthy donors. Primers included in the PCR were 60 Vbeta and 13 Jbeta primers. TCRdb's table, derived via immunoSEQ multiplex PCR, lists solely in-frame clones and lacks some. In the table there are 95,000 to 150,000 clones, less than 20% of which are singletons. This CDR3 is built from 12 residues. The V gene lost 1 base and the J gene lost 11 bases, with 10 bases spanning the gap. Looked up from germline, CDR1 is SEHNR and CDR2 is FQNEAQ (reference sequence). The chain links TRBV7-9 to TRBJ2-3; D is ambiguous. This clonotype originated in a woman aged 18-35 years in good health and CMV-seronegative. The sequencing input was PBMCs. CDR3 sequence: CASSLEAVGQYF. CDR3 sequence (DNA): TGTGCCAGCAGCTTAGAGGCGGTGGGGCAGTATTTT.